The clone carrying this T cell receptor beta chain was counted between two and nine times. This entry comes from a study of blood T cell repertoires in COVID-19. Study-level background: The study drew acute and convalescent COVID-19 samples from the United States, Italy and Spain. PBMCs, B-cell-depleted T cells, or T cells provided the cDNA or gDNA that made up the material.

As handled by the study authors: From reference gene primer amplification, estimates of nucleated cell counts were derived. The repertoire was sequenced with immunoSEQ multiplex PCR; TCRdb's copy has only in-frame clones and lacks some. V, J and clone size are those of that table, while D and trimming were read from the DNA. The data contain 15,000 to 20,000 clones, around 87% of them singletons. The receptor's source is a man aged 45-65 years with active COVID-19. The material sequenced was peripheral blood.

As DNA, the CDR3 is TGCGCCAGCAGCTACGGACAGGGCCAGCCCCAGCATTTT. It specifies CASSYGQGQPQHF. The chain carries TRBV10-2 and TRBJ1-5, with 8 bases fitting TRBD1. Trimming took 6 bases from V and 7 from J; bases not matched to a gene: 5. The CDR3 contains 13 residues. The germline V gene has CDR1 WSHSY and CDR2 SAAADI.